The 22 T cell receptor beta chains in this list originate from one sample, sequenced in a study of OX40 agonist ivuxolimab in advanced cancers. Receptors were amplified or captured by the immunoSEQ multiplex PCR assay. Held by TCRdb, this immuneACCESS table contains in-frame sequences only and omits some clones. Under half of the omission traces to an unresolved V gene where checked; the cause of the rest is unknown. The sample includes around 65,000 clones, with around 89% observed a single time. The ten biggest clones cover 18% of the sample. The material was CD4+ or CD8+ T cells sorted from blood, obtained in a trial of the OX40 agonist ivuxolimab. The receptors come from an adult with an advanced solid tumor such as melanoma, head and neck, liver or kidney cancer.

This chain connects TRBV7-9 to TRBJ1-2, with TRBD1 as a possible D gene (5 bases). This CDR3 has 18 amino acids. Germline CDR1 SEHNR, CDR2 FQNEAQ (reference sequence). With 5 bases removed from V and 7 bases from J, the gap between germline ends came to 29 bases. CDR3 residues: CASSLGTGTLKSFFGYTF. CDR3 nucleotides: TGTGCCAGCAGCCTAGGCACCGGGACCCTGAAGTCTTTCTTTGGCTACACCTTC.

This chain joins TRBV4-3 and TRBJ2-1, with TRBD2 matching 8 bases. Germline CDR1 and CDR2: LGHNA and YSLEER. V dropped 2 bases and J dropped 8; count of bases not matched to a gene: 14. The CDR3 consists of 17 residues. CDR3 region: CASSQKGWREDPYEQFF. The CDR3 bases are TGCGCCAGCAGCCAAAAGGGGTGGCGGGAGGACCCATATGAGCAGTTCTTC.

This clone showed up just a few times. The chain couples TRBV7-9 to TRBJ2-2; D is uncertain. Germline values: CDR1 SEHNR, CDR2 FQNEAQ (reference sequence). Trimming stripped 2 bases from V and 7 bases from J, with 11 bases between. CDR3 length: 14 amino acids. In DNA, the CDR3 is TGTGCCAGCAGCTTATCCGAGTTCCTCGGGGAGCTGTTTTTT. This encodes CASSLSEFLGELFF.

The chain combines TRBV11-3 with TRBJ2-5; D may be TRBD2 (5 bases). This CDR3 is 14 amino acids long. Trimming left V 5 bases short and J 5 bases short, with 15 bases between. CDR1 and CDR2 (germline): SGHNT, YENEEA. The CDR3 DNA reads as TGTGCCAGCAGCCCTTCGGCGGGTTTGGAGACCCAGTACTTC. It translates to CASSPSAGLETQYF.

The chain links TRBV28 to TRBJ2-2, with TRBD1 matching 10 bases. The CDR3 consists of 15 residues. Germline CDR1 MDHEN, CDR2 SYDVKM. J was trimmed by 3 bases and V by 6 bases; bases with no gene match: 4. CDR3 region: CASRPGTGDTGELFF. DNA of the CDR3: TGTGCCAGCAGGCCCGGGACAGGGGACACCGGGGAGCTGTTTTTT.

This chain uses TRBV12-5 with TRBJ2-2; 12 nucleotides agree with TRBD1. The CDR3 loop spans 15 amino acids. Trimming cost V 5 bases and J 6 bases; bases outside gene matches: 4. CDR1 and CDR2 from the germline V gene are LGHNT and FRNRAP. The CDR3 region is CASGMGQGASGELFF. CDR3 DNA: TGTGCTAGTGGTATGGGACAGGGGGCTTCCGGGGAGCTGTTTTTT.

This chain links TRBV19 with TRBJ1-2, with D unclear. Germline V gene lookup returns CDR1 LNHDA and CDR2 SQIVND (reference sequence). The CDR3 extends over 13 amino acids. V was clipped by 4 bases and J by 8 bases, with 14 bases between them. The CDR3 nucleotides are TGTGCCAGTAGTAAGAAAGGAGACAACGGCTACACCTTC. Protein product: CASSKKGDNGYTF.

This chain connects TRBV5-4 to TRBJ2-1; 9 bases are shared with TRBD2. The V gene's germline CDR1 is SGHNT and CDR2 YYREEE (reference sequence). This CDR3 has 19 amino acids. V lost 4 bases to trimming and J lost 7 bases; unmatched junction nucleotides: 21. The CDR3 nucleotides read TGTGCCAGCAGCGCCCTGGGGGTAGCGGGAGTGGAAGGAGGGAATGAGCAGTTCTTC. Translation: CASSALGVAGVEGGNEQFF.

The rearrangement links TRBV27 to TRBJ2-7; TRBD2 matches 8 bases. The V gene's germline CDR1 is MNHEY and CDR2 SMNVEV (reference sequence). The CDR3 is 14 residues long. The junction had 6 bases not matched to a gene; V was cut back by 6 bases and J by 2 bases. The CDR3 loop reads CASRVSGGAYEQYF. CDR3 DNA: TGTGCCAGCAGGGTGTCGGGGGGGGCCTACGAGCAGTACTTC.

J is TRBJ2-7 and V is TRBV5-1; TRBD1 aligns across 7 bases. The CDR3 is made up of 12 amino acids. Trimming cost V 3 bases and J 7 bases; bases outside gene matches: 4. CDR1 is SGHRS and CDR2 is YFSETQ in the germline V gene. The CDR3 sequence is CASSSGTDEQYF. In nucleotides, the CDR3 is TGCGCCAGCAGCTCCGGGACAGATGAGCAGTACTTC.

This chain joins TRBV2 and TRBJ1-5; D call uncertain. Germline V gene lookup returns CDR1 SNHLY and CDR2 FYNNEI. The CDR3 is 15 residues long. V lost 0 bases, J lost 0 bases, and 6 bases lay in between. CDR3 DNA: TGTGCCAGCAGTGAAGCATACAGTAGCAATCAGCCCCAGCATTTT. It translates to CASSEAYSSNQPQHF.

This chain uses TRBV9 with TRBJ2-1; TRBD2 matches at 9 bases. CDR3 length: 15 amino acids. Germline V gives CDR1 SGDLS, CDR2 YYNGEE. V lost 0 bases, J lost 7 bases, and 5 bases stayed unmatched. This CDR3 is CASSVGAGGWNEQFF. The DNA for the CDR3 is TGTGCCAGCAGCGTAGGTGCGGGAGGGTGGAATGAGCAGTTCTTC.

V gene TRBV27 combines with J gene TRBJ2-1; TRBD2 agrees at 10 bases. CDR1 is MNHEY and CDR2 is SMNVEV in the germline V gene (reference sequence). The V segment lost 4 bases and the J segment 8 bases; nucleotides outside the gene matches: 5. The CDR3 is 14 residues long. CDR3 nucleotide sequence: TGTGCCAGCAGTTGGCTAGCGGGAGCCTATGAGCAGTTCTTC. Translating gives CASSWLAGAYEQFF.

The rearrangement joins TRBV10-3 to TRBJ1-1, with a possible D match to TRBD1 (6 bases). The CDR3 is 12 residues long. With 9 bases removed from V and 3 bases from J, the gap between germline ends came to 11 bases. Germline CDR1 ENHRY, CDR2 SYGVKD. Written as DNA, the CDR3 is TGTGCCATGCGGGACACCCACACTGAAGCTTTCTTT. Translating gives CAMRDTHTEAFF.

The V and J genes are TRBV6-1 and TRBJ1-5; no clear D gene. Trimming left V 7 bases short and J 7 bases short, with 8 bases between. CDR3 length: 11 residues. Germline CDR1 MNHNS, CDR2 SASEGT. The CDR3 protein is CASMGLQPQHF. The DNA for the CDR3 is TGTGCCAGCATGGGGTTACAGCCCCAGCATTTT.

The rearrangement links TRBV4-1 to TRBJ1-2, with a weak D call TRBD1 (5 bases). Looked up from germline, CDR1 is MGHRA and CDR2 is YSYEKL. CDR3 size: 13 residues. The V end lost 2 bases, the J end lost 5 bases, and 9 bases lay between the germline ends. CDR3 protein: CASSQPQGYGYTF. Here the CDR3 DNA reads TGCGCCAGCAGCCAACCCCAGGGTTATGGCTACACCTTC.

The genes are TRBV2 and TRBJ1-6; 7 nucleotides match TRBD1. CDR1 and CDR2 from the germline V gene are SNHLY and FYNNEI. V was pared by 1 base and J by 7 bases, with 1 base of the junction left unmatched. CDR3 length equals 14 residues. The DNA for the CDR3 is TGTGCCAGCAGTGAAGAACAGGGGAATTCACCCCTCCACTTT. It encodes CASSEEQGNSPLHF.

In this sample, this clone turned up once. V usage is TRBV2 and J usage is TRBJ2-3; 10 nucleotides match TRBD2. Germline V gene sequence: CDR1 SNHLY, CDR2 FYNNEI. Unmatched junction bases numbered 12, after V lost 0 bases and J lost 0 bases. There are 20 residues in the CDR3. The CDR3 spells CASSEAFRRGLATSTDTQYF. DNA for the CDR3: TGTGCCAGCAGTGAAGCATTCAGGCGGGGACTAGCGACTAGCACAGATACGCAGTATTTT.

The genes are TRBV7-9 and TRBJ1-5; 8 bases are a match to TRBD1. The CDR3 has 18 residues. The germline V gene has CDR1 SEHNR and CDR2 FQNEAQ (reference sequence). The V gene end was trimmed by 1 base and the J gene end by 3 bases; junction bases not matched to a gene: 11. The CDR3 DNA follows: TGTGCCAGCAGCTTAGATCTTTATGGGGACAGGTTCAATCAGCCCCAGCATTTT. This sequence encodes CASSLDLYGDRFNQPQHF.

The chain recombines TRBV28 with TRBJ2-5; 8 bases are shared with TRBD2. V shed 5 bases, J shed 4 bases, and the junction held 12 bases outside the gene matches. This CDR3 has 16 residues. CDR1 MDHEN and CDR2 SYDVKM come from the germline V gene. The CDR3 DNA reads TGTGCCAGCAGTCTAGATGCACGGGGGGGGCTAGAGACCCAGTACTTC. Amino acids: CASSLDARGGLETQYF.

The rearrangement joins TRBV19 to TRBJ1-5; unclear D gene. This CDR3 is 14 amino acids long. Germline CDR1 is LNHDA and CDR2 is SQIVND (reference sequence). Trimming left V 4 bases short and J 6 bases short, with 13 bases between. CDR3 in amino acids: CASSTVFWGQPQHF. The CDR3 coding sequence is TGTGCCAGTAGTACCGTGTTCTGGGGTCAGCCCCAGCATTTT.

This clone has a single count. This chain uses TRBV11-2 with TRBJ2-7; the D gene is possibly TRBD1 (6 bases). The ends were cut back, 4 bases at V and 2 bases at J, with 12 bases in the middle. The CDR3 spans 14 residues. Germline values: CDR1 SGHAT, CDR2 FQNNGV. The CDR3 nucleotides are TGTGCCAGCAGCTCCCGGACAGCCGCCTACGAGCAGTACTTC. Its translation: CASSSRTAAYEQYF.